The rows below give T cell receptor beta chains drawn from one sample of a study of T-cell reconstitution after alpha-beta-depleted transplantation in children. TCRdb ran MiXCR on the PCR reads and lists one entry per CDR3 protein. The table lists about 74,000 distinct CDR3 sequences, roughly 15% of them singletons. The material was PBMCs, mostly from graft donor cells, obtained 180 days after TCRalphabeta/CD19-depleted stem cell transplant. The receptors here all came from a male patient between 2 and 15 years old who had a stem cell transplant for acute lymphoblastic leukemia, so the T cells may come from the graft donor. The CDR3 runs from the conserved cysteine through the conserved F or W.

>TRBJ2-5|TRBV5-1
CASSPIGQGWGETQYF
>TRBJ1-1|TRBV6-5
CASSSDSSGAFF
>TRBJ1-1|TRBV5-1
CASSQFGGGRAVTEAFF
>TRBJ2-3|TRBV5-1
CASSLALRTSGSTDTQCF
>TRBJ2-7|TRBV6-2/TRBV6-3
CASSYSVDMVGYEQYF
>TRBJ2-7|TRBV10-3
CAISLAPAFYEQYF
>TRBJ2-3|TRBV9
CASSVSGGRADTQYF
>TRBJ1-2|TRBV5-1
CASSLGHYGYTF
>TRBJ1-1|TRBV7-3
CASSLTSTGQAFF
>TRBJ1-6|TRBV27
CASSLKAGAWNNSPLHF
>TRBJ1-2|TRBV5-1
CASSLRDRGPWLGYTF
>TRBJ2-3|TRBV29-1
CSVEVDTQYF
>TRBJ2-1|TRBV5-1
CASRASSGREEQFF
>TRBJ2-7|TRBV20-1
CSAIHTYEQYF
>TRBJ2-5|TRBV20-1
CSAREASGGSIGAYQETQYF
>TRBJ2-2|TRBV3-1
CASSRGPYTGELFF
>TRBJ2-7|TRBV9
CASSVTGTGSYEQYF
>TRBJ2-7|TRBV27
CASSLGGKPYEQYF
>TRBJ2-2|TRBV28
CASSLSGELFF
>TRBJ1-1|TRBV6-5
CASSYLRTAEAFF